The 10 T cell receptor beta chains below all came from one sample that was sequenced in a study of T-cell memory formation after mild COVID-19. TCRdb re-derived calls from the 5' RACE reads in MiXCR, one entry per CDR3 protein. The data show more than 300,000 distinct CDR3 sequences, 20% to 25% seen once. Sequencing used PBMCs or a T cell subset sorted from them (not recorded which). These receptors all come from a young man who had mild COVID-19 (a few samples of this study predate the infection). Cell type and time point are not known.

This chain uses TRBV29-1 with TRBJ2-2; 10 positions agree with TRBD1. V lost 3 bases and J lost 4; bases outside the gene matches: 8. Germline loops: CDR1 SQVTM, CDR2 ANQGSEA. There are 16 residues in the CDR3. For the CDR3, the DNA is TGCAGCGTTGAGGGGGGGACAGGGGATGGCACCGGGGAGCTGTTTTTT. Amino acid sequence: CSVEGGTGDGTGELFF.

The chain has TRBV10-3 and TRBJ2-1, with 8 positions matching TRBD2. CDR3 length equals 15 residues. CDR1 ENHRY and CDR2 SYGVKD come from the germline V gene. The junction had 4 bases not matched to a gene; V was cut back by 3 bases and J by 3 bases. The CDR3 bases are TGTGCCATCAGTGAAGTAGCGGGGATCTACAATGAGCAGTTCTTC. Amino acids: CAISEVAGIYNEQFF.

This clonotype has only a few counts. The chain is built from TRBV7-2 and TRBJ2-3; 9 nucleotides agree with TRBD2. V dropped 8 bases and J dropped 3; count of bases not matched to a gene: 9. CDR1 and CDR2 (germline): SGHTA, FQGNSA. The CDR3 covers 15 residues. In nucleotides, the CDR3 is TGTGCCAGCCGTCTTGCGGGGGGGGCGACAGATACGCAGTATTTT. It is translated as CASRLAGGATDTQYF.

This clonotype was counted a single time. The CDR3 loop is CASSLGGRHAGYGYTF. The CDR3 DNA sequence: TGTGCCAGCAGCTTAGGAGGCAGGCACGCCGGCTATGGCTACACCTTC. The gene calls are TRBV7-9 and TRBJ1-2; unclear D gene. Germline assignment: CDR1 SEHNR and CDR2 FQNEAQ (reference sequence). Trimming took 1 base from V and 4 from J, leaving 16 bases between them. The CDR3 spans 16 residues.

In this sample, this clonotype turned up many times. The gene calls are TRBV5-1 and TRBJ2-5; TRBD1 matches 9 bases. Germline V gene sequence: CDR1 SGHRS, CDR2 YFSETQ. V lost 4 bases, J lost 2 bases, and 3 bases stayed unmatched. The CDR3 contains 14 residues. The CDR3 region is CASSIGQGQETQYF. CDR3 bases: TGCGCCAGCAGCATCGGACAGGGGCAAGAGACCCAGTACTTC.

The V gene is TRBV7-6, the J gene TRBJ2-5; TRBD2 matches at 9 bases. The CDR3 length is 14 residues. CDR1 and CDR2 (germline): SGHVS, FNYEAQ. The V and J ends lost 3 bases and 4 bases, in that order; junction bases with no gene match: 3. The CDR3 DNA is TGTGCCAGCAGCTTTTTACTAGCGGGAGAGACCCAGTACTTC. Protein: CASSFLLAGETQYF.

This clonotype was seen a handful of times. The rearrangement joins TRBV7-9 to TRBJ2-2; 8 bases align to TRBD2. Looked up from germline, CDR1 is SEHNR and CDR2 is FQNEAQ (reference sequence). The CDR3 contains 16 residues. The junction had 16 bases not matched to a gene; V was cut back by 8 bases and J by 8 bases. The DNA for the CDR3 is TGTGCCAGCGACCAGGCCGGGACTAGGACTTATGGGGAGCTGTTTTTT. Residues: CASDQAGTRTYGELFF.

The V call is TRBV4-1, the J call TRBJ2-4; 14 bases line up with TRBD2. CDR1 and CDR2 from the germline V gene are MGHRA and YSYEKL. The V and J ends lost 1 base and 1 base, in that order; junction bases with no gene match: 3. The CDR3 sequence is 18 residues long. The CDR3: CASSQVTSGGAAKNIQYF. The DNA for the CDR3 is TGCGCCAGCAGCCAAGTGACTAGCGGGGGGGCCGCCAAAAACATTCAGTACTTC.

This clonotype was counted once. The chain joins TRBV5-1 to TRBJ1-1, with D unclear. Looked up from germline, CDR1 is SGHRS and CDR2 is YFSETQ. The CDR3 contains 15 residues. Trimming cost V 0 bases and J 0 bases, with 9 bases left between them. The CDR3 DNA sequence: TGCGCCAGCAGCTTGGAAGGACCCATGAACACTGAAGCTTTCTTT. Amino acids: CASSLEGPMNTEAFF.

This chain joins TRBV7-9 and TRBJ1-1, with D tentatively TRBD1 (5 bases). V gave up 1 base and J gave up 4 bases, with 10 bases separating them. The CDR3 contains 14 residues. CDR1 is SEHNR and CDR2 is FQNEAQ in the germline V gene (reference sequence). This CDR3 is CASSLVQGGTEAFF. The CDR3 nucleotides are TGTGCCAGCAGCTTAGTCCAGGGAGGCACTGAAGCTTTCTTT.